This T cell receptor (beta chain) appears in the sequencing data of a study of tumor-infiltrating lymphocytes in primary liver carcinoma. Study-level background: Tumor staging was T1-T3 N0M0; sizes spanned roughly 4.2 to 10 cm across.

The tissue used was unsorted bulk material of about 19-31 mg. RNA and DNA were co-extracted from it with the AllPrep DNA/RNA mini kit. At sampling, these chronic HBV carriers had received no treatment. This CDR3 region has 14 residues. The germline V gene encodes CDR1 MDHEN and CDR2 SYDVKM. A constant-region primer served to make TCR beta cDNA from about 0.45 ug total RNA. Modified slightly, ARM-PCR produced TCR beta libraries over three nested multiplex PCR rounds. Investigators reported that the first two PCR rounds, at 10 cycles each, used TRBV1-TRBV30 forward primers with a C-beta reverse primer. TCRdb called the multiplex PCR reads again in MiXCR, with one record for every CDR3 protein. The table shows roughly 36,000 distinct CDR3 sequences, with 60% to 80% occurring only once.

The sequence derives from a man in his forties with primary liver carcinoma and hepatitis B virus infection. This rearrangement joins TRBV28 to TRBJ1-5; a possible D gene is TRBD1 (5 bases). Sequencing was done on a sample of tumor-adjacent normal liver tissue. CDR3 nucleotides: TGTCACAGCAGTTTCCAGGGAGCTACTCGGCCCCAGCATTTT. Translated, it gives CHSSFQGATRPQHF.